This TCR beta chain was found in a study of OX40 agonist ivuxolimab in advanced cancers. Study results and limitations: The specificity for antigen of the expanded peripheral T cells was not determined.

On this clone: Its antigen is undetermined.

Sequencing was performed with immunoSEQ multiplex PCR; in TCRdb, only in-frame clones are kept and a portion is missing. The data show some 49,000 clones, 85% seen once. Trimming pared 3 bases from V and 8 bases from J, leaving 20 bases between. Germline lookup yields CDR1 SGHNT and CDR2 YYREEE (reference sequence). This CDR3 region has 15 residues. Sequences were derived from CD4+ or CD8+ T cells sorted from blood, sampled in a trial of the OX40 agonist ivuxolimab. This TCR came from an adult with an advanced solid tumor such as melanoma, head and neck, liver or kidney cancer. The chain uses TRBV5-4 and TRBJ1-2; D gene unclear. CDR3 coding DNA: TGTGCCAGCAGCTCGCCCGACAAGACCTTTACAGGCTACACCTTC. It encodes CASSSPDKTFTGYTF.